These 27 T cell receptor beta chains were sequenced from one sample in a study of cytotoxic CD8 clonotypes in ibrutinib-treated CLL. This table comes from immunoSEQ multiplex PCR, and its TCRdb copy is limited to in-frame clones, with some not included. The table lists about 17,000 clones, 55% to 80% of them singletons. The source was PBMCs, collected after 12 months of ibrutinib treatment. These receptor sequences come from a human donor with chronic lymphocytic leukemia.

The chain has TRBV28 and TRBJ2-5; 9 bases agree with TRBD2. The J segment lost 5 bases and the V segment lost 7 bases, leaving 17 bases of the junction unmatched. This CDR3 has 17 amino acids. Germline-derived CDR1 and CDR2 are MDHEN and SYDVKM. The CDR3 reads CASTQGVAGGPRETQYF. DNA of the CDR3: TGTGCCAGCACCCAGGGGGTGGCGGGAGGGCCTAGGGAGACCCAGTACTTC. Looking up the rest from reference TRBV28 and TRBJ2-5 gives the full variable domain: DVKVTQSSRYLVKRTGEKVFLECVQDMDHENMFWYRQDPGLGLRLIYFSYDVKMKEKGDIPEGYSVSREKKERFSLILESASTNQTSMYLCASTQGVAGGPRETQYFGPGTRLLVL.

The V and J genes are TRBV6-4 and TRBJ2-1; D unresolved. V was shortened by 0 bases and J by 0 bases, with 6 bases between the two germline ends. The CDR3 has 15 residues. Germline CDR1 is MRHNA and CDR2 is SNTAGT. CDR3 sequence (DNA): TGTGCCAGCAGTGACTCGAGAAGCTCCTACAATGAGCAGTTCTTC. Translated, it gives CASSDSRSSYNEQFF.

This clone showed up just once. V and J are TRBV5-4 and TRBJ2-7, with 8 bases matching TRBD1. Trimming took 4 bases from V and 6 from J; bases not matched to a gene: 9. Germline CDR1 SGHNT, CDR2 YYREEE (reference sequence). The CDR3 contains 14 residues. The CDR3 protein is CASSQTGVASEQYF. CDR3 nucleotides: TGTGCCAGCAGCCAGACAGGGGTCGCCTCCGAGCAGTACTTC. The full variable domain, with the rest looked up from reference TRBV5-4 and TRBJ2-7, is ETGVTQSPTHLIKTRGQQVTLRCSSQSGHNTVSWYQQALGQGPQFIFQYYREEENGRGNFPPRFSGLQFPNYSSELNVNALELDDSALYLCASSQTGVASEQYFGPGTRLTVT.

The chain has TRBV19 and TRBJ2-2, with 10 positions matching TRBD1. This CDR3 is 17 amino acids long. Losses at the gene ends were 5 bases for V and 4 bases for J; bases not matched to a gene: 10. Per the germline V gene, CDR1 is LNHDA and CDR2 is SQIVND (reference sequence). This chain's CDR3 is CASSLIGTGVGTGELFF. The CDR3, as DNA: TGTGCCAGTAGTTTGATAGGGACAGGGGTTGGCACCGGGGAGCTGTTTTTT. The complete variable domain, with remaining parts taken from reference TRBV19 and TRBJ2-2, reads DGGITQSPKYLFRKEGQNVTLSCEQNLNHDAMYWYRQDPGQGLRLIYYSQIVNDFQKGDIAEGYSVSREKKESFPLTVTSAQKNPTAFYLCASSLIGTGVGTGELFFGEGSRLTVL.

The chain combines TRBV5-1 with TRBJ1-3; D not resolved. The ends were cut back, 4 bases at V and 2 bases at J, with 4 bases in the middle. The CDR3 runs 12 residues. Germline CDR1 reads SGHRS; CDR2 reads YFSETQ. The CDR3 coding sequence is TGCGCCAGCAGCGAGACTGGAAACACCATATATTTT. Translating gives CASSETGNTIYF. Together with reference TRBV5-1 and TRBJ1-3, the CDR3 gives the full variable domain: KAGVTQTPRYLIKTRGQQVTLSCSPISGHRSVSWYQQTPGQGLQFLFEYFSETQRNKGNFPGRFSGRQFSNSRSEMNVSTLELGDSALYLCASSETGNTIYFGEGSWLTVV.

This clone was counted only a few times. The rearrangement links TRBV18 to TRBJ2-7; 9 bases are shared with TRBD1. In germline, CDR1 is KGHSH, CDR2 LQKENI. V shed 3 bases, J shed 6 bases, and the junction held 3 bases outside the gene matches. The CDR3 length is 13 residues. CDR3 in DNA: TGTGCCAGCTCACCCCGGACAGGGGTCGAGCAGTACTTC. It codes for CASSPRTGVEQYF.

This chain uses TRBV10-1 with TRBJ2-1, with 9 bases that match TRBD1. The germline V gene encodes CDR1 WNHNN and CDR2 SYGVQD (reference sequence). V shed 4 bases, J shed 2 bases, and the junction held 3 bases outside the gene matches. The CDR3 spans 15 residues. The CDR3 nucleotides are TGCGCCAGCAGTGGGGACAGGGTGCCCTACAATGAGCAGTTCTTC. This gives the protein CASSGDRVPYNEQFF.

Here the CDR3 DNA reads TGTGCCAGCAGCGTATTATCAGGGGGCGACGAGCAGTACTTC. Amino acids: CASSVLSGGDEQYF. The chain uses TRBV9 and TRBJ2-7; 8 bases align to TRBD1. V was pared by 1 base and J by 5 bases, with 5 bases of the junction left unmatched. CDR1 is SGDLS, CDR2 YYNGEE, per germline. This CDR3 is 14 amino acids long. The full variable domain, in which reference TRBV9 and TRBJ2-7 provide the parts outside the CDR3, is DSGVTQTPKHLITATGQRVTLRCSPRSGDLSVYWYQQSLDQGLQFLIQYYNGEERAKGNILERFSAQQFPDLHSELNLSSLELGDSALYFCASSVLSGGDEQYFGPGTRLTVT.

Only one count was recorded for this clone. The rearrangement uses TRBV7-2 and TRBJ1-1, with a weak D call TRBD1 (6 bases). The CDR3 is 15 residues long. Germline V gene lookup returns CDR1 SGHTA and CDR2 FQGNSA. V was pared by 3 bases and J by 0 bases, with 11 bases between. The CDR3 protein is CASSLNRDLNTEAFF. CDR3 DNA sequence: TGTGCCAGCAGCTTGAACAGGGATTTGAACACTGAAGCTTTCTTT.

This chain connects TRBV6-1 to TRBJ1-1, with D perhaps TRBD1 (6 bases). Trimming removed 3 bases at V and 11 bases at J, with 13 bases between. Germline V CDR1 and CDR2: MNHNS, SASEGT. CDR3 size: 12 residues. The DNA of the CDR3 is TGTGCCAGCAGTGAGGGGACACACAAGGCTTTCTTT. It yields the protein CASSEGTHKAFF.

Regarding this clone: This CDR3 is also generated by other DNA sequences in the sample. The chain recombines TRBV14 with TRBJ2-5, with D possibly TRBD2 on 5 matching bases. Trimming left V 1 base short and J 5 bases short, with 5 bases between. Per the germline V gene, CDR1 is SGHDN and CDR2 is FVKESK. This CDR3 region has 12 residues. The CDR3 sequence is CASSQGGETQYF. Written as DNA, the CDR3 is TGTGCCAGCAGCCAAGGAGGGGAGACCCAGTACTTC.

This clone has a handful of counts. V usage is TRBV9 and J usage is TRBJ2-7; 15 bases map to TRBD2. Germline lookup yields CDR1 SGDLS and CDR2 YYNGEE. Trimming cost V 4 bases and J 4 bases; bases outside gene matches: 6. This CDR3 is 16 amino acids long. The CDR3 DNA follows: TGTGCCAGCAGCCTGGGGACTAGCGGGAGGTCTTACGAGCAGTACTTC. Translated: CASSLGTSGRSYEQYF.

The table lists this clone with a few counts. The rearrangement uses TRBV4-1 and TRBJ2-7; 7 bases are a match to TRBD2. The CDR3 has 17 residues. The germline CDR1 and CDR2 sequences are MGHRA and YSYEKL. With 0 bases clipped from V and 3 bases from J, the junction kept 11 bases outside the gene matches. In DNA form, the CDR3 reads TGCGCCAGCAGCCAAGAACCGGGGGGAGGATCCTTCTACGAGCAGTACTTC. It is translated as CASSQEPGGGSFYEQYF.

V is TRBV7-2 and J is TRBJ1-2; D may be TRBD1 (5 bases). Trimming removed 1 base from V and 7 bases from J, with 16 bases in between. Per germline, CDR1 SGHTA and CDR2 FQGNSA. The CDR3 loop spans 15 amino acids. The CDR3, as DNA: TGTGCCAGCAGCTTAGAAGCAGGGACGTTTGGTGGCTACACCTTC. This encodes CASSLEAGTFGGYTF.

J is TRBJ2-7 and V is TRBV18; D might be TRBD2 (6 bases). The CDR3 is 15 amino acids. With 3 bases removed from V and 5 bases from J, the gap between germline ends came to 17 bases. Germline CDR1 KGHSH, CDR2 LQKENI. The CDR3 DNA sequence: TGTGCCAGCTCACCCTCAGGGAGGTCTGCCCACGAGCAGTACTTC. Translating gives CASSPSGRSAHEQYF.

V gene TRBV5-6 combines with J gene TRBJ1-3, with a tentative D call TRBD1 (5 bases). From germline, CDR1 is SGHDT and CDR2 YYEEEE. Trimming took off 5 bases at V and 0 bases at J, with 9 bases between the two ends. CDR3 length equals 14 residues. In nucleotides, the CDR3 is TGTGCCAGCAGTTCAAGGGGCTCTGGAAACACCATATATTTT. Amino acid sequence: CASSSRGSGNTIYF.

The chain couples TRBV28 to TRBJ2-1, with no clear D. CDR1 is MDHEN, CDR2 SYDVKM, per germline. Trimming shortened V by 3 bases and J by 4 bases, and 10 bases separated the two germline ends. The CDR3 totals 14 residues. For the CDR3, the DNA is TGTGCCAGCAGTTTTGTGCGGAGTTACAATGAGCAGTTCTTC. Translated: CASSFVRSYNEQFF.

V and J are TRBV11-2 and TRBJ1-5; D uncertain. Germline values: CDR1 SGHAT, CDR2 FQNNGV. The CDR3 has 14 residues. V was shortened by 1 base and J by 1 base, with 5 bases between the two germline ends. CDR3 region: CASSLGQSNQPQHF. The CDR3 DNA follows: TGTGCCAGCAGCTTAGGCCAAAGCAATCAGCCCCAGCATTTT.

In nucleotides, the CDR3 is TGTGCCAGTAGTACAGGGACAGGCGAGCAGTACTTC. It encodes CASSTGTGEQYF. The chain uses TRBV19 and TRBJ2-7; 8 bases match TRBD1. The CDR3 runs 12 residues. Germline CDR1 reads LNHDA; CDR2 reads SQIVND (reference sequence). Unmatched junction bases numbered 2, after V lost 4 bases and J lost 6 bases. The entire variable domain, with the rest obtained from reference TRBV19 and TRBJ2-7, is as follows: DGGITQSPKYLFRKEGQNVTLSCEQNLNHDAMYWYRQDPGQGLRLIYYSQIVNDFQKGDIAEGYSVSREKKESFPLTVTSAQKNPTAFYLCASSTGTGEQYFGPGTRLTVT.

The chain is built from TRBV7-2 and TRBJ2-3; weak D call: TRBD2 (7 bases). The germline CDR1 and CDR2 sequences are SGHTA and FQGNSA. V lost 5 bases and J 2 bases, leaving 20 bases between the germline ends. The CDR3 runs 17 residues. The CDR3, as DNA: TGTGCCAGCAGCCCCTTGGGGGGGCGCTTTGTCACAGATACGCAGTATTTT. Its translation is CASSPLGGRFVTDTQYF.

By share, this clone counts as medium-sized. The chain has TRBV28 and TRBJ2-3, with 7 bases identical to TRBD1. Germline CDR1 is MDHEN and CDR2 is SYDVKM. This CDR3 comprises 13 residues. Trimming took 6 bases from V and 3 from J; bases not matched to a gene: 3. The CDR3 spells CASRKQGTDTQYF. The CDR3 region has the DNA TGTGCCAGCAGAAAACAGGGGACAGATACGCAGTATTTT.

This chain uses TRBV9 with TRBJ1-3; D is unresolved. Germline V CDR1 and CDR2: SGDLS, YYNGEE. This CDR3 is 16 amino acids long. Trimming took 0 bases from V and 0 from J, leaving 10 bases between them. The CDR3 loop is CASSVGAGSSGNTIYF. CDR3 nucleotides: TGTGCCAGCAGCGTAGGGGCGGGCTCCTCTGGAAACACCATATATTTT.

The chain links TRBV7-9 to TRBJ2-2; TRBD2 aligns across 14 bases. V lost 5 bases and J lost 4; bases outside the gene matches: 12. Germline CDR1 SEHNR, CDR2 FQNEAQ (reference sequence). This CDR3 contains 19 residues. As DNA, the CDR3 is TGTGCCAGCAGCCACACGGGACTAGCGGGAGCCCCCGGCACCGGGGAGCTGTTTTTT. Its protein is CASSHTGLAGAPGTGELFF.

This clone was seen just once. The rearrangement uses TRBV4-2 and TRBJ2-3; 14 bases line up with TRBD2. The CDR3 covers 20 residues. V shed 0 bases, J shed 4 bases, and the junction held 12 bases outside the gene matches. CDR1 and CDR2 from the germline V gene are LGHNA and YNFKEQ. CDR3 sequence: CASSQDRRTSGRWSPDTQYF. For the CDR3, the DNA is TGTGCCAGCAGCCAAGATCGCAGGACTAGCGGGAGGTGGTCCCCAGATACGCAGTATTTT.

This rearrangement joins TRBV5-4 to TRBJ2-4; 16 nucleotides align to TRBD2. The germline gives CDR1 SGHNT, CDR2 YYREEE (reference sequence). There are 16 residues in the CDR3. Trimming took 4 bases from V and 8 from J; bases not matched to a gene: 6. The DNA of the CDR3 is TGTGCCAGCAGCCGAGGGACTAGCGGGAGGGACCACATTCAGTACTTC. It yields the protein CASSRGTSGRDHIQYF.

The chain couples TRBV19 to TRBJ2-7; D may match TRBD1 or TRBD2 (5 bases each). Trimming left V 7 bases short and J 2 bases short, with 12 bases between. The CDR3 has 13 amino acids. The germline V gene has CDR1 LNHDA and CDR2 SQIVND (reference sequence). The CDR3 sequence: CASKEDNTYEQYF. CDR3 bases: TGTGCCAGTAAGGAGGACAACACCTACGAGCAGTACTTC.

This chain joins TRBV6-6 and TRBJ1-1; 9 bases line up with TRBD1. Unmatched junction bases numbered 10, after V lost 5 bases and J lost 6 bases. This CDR3 comprises 15 residues. Germline V gives CDR1 MNHNY, CDR2 SVGAGI (reference sequence). The CDR3 region is CASSLRDRVVPEAFF. Here the CDR3 DNA reads TGTGCCAGCAGTCTGCGGGACAGGGTGGTTCCTGAAGCTTTCTTT.